A single sample gave rise to the 20 T cell receptor beta chains below, sequenced in a study of control samples from healthy donors and cancer patients. Assay: immunoSEQ multiplex PCR; the TCRdb copy retains only in-frame clones and omits some. The table includes 55,000 to 70,000 clones, around 91% detected once. The specimen sequenced was PBMCs. Receptors were obtained from a man in his sixties with colorectal cancer.

In this sample, this clone turned up once. V usage is TRBV7-3 and J usage is TRBJ1-6, with D unclear. Trimming cost V 2 bases and J 5 bases, with 10 bases left between them. CDR1 and CDR2 (germline): SGHTA, FQGTGA. The CDR3 loop spans 15 amino acids. This chain's CDR3 is CASSLSPGNNSPLHF. The CDR3 bases are TGTGCCAGCAGCTTATCCCCGGGGAATAATTCACCCCTCCACTTT.

The chain combines TRBV19 with TRBJ1-1, with no clear D. Germline CDR1 is LNHDA and CDR2 is SQIVND (reference sequence). Trimming left V 9 bases short and J 0 bases short, with 11 bases between. CDR3 length: 13 residues. CDR3 in DNA: TGTGCCAGGCGTCCGTCGGTGAACACTGAAGCTTTCTTT. It is translated as CARRPSVNTEAFF.

The chain combines TRBV7-9 with TRBJ1-1; D call uncertain. Germline-derived CDR1 and CDR2 are SEHNR and FQNEAQ (reference sequence). With 5 bases removed from V and 1 base from J, the gap between germline ends came to 14 bases. CDR3 size: 15 residues. The CDR3 sequence is CASSRVNKGNTEAFF. The CDR3 DNA is TGTGCCAGCAGCCGAGTTAATAAGGGGAACACTGAAGCTTTCTTT.

V and J are TRBV12-5 and TRBJ2-1, with D possibly matching TRBD2 (7 bases). V was cut by 4 bases and J by 1 base, with 20 bases left in between. Germline CDR1 is LGHNT and CDR2 is FRNRAP. The CDR3 totals 18 residues. The CDR3, as DNA: TGTGCTAGTGGTTCCCCCACCGGGGGGCTTGGTTCCTACAATGAGCAGTTCTTC. It is translated as CASGSPTGGLGSYNEQFF.

The V and J genes are TRBV7-2 and TRBJ2-5; D unresolved. This CDR3 has 13 amino acids. The germline CDR1 and CDR2 sequences are SGHTA and FQGNSA. Trimming took off 5 bases at V and 4 bases at J, with 11 bases between the two ends. The CDR3 loop reads CASSQGRRETQYF. CDR3 coding DNA: TGTGCCAGCAGCCAAGGGCGCAGAGAGACCCAGTACTTC.

V is TRBV24-1 and J is TRBJ1-2; D is undetermined. Between the trimmed V and J ends, which lost 4 bases and 8 bases, there was a span of 7 bases. The CDR3 length is 11 residues. Germline values: CDR1 KGHDR, CDR2 SFDVKD. The DNA for the CDR3 is TGTGCCACCAGTGACGGAAGGGGCTACACCTTC. Its protein product is CATSDGRGYTF.

The rearrangement uses TRBV21-1 and TRBJ1-1. TRBV21-1 is a known pseudogene. This CDR3 spans 12 amino acids. CDR3 coding DNA: TGTGCCAGCCTTCCTATTGAGGGGCAAGCTTTCTTT. Its translation: CASLPIEGQAFF.

This clone was recorded once. CDR3 amino acids: CATSRVFDQPQHF. As DNA, the CDR3 is TGTGCCACCAGCAGAGTTTTTGATCAGCCCCAGCATTTT. The chain recombines TRBV15 with TRBJ1-5; D gene ambiguous. Germline CDR1 LNHNV, CDR2 YYDKDF (reference sequence). V lost 1 base, J lost 5 bases, and 6 bases lay in between. CDR3 size: 13 residues.

The J gene is TRBJ2-1, the V gene TRBV9, with 7 bases matching TRBD2. J gave up 0 bases and V 0 bases, and 3 bases lay outside the gene matches. Looked up from germline, CDR1 is SGDLS and CDR2 is YYNGEE. The CDR3 consists of 16 residues. The CDR3 DNA reads as TGTGCCAGCAGCGTAGGGCGGGGGAGCTCCTACAATGAGCAGTTCTTC. Protein sequence: CASSVGRGSSYNEQFF.

V is TRBV3-1 (or the pseudogene TRBV3-2) and J is TRBJ2-1; 8 nucleotides agree with TRBD2. CDR1 is LGHDT, CDR2 YNNKEL, per germline (reference sequence). The junction had 5 bases not matched to a gene; V was cut back by 1 base and J by 9 bases. The CDR3 sequence is 14 residues long. This CDR3 is CASSQGERGFEQFF. CDR3 nucleotides: TGTGCCAGCAGCCAAGGGGAGCGGGGGTTTGAGCAGTTCTTC.

This clone was recorded a few times. Distinct nucleotide sequences in the sample also encode this CDR3. V usage is TRBV5-1 and J usage is TRBJ2-2; D is possibly TRBD1 or TRBD2 (5 bases each). CDR1 SGHRS and CDR2 YFSETQ come from the germline V gene. The CDR3 length is 14 residues. With 3 bases removed from V and 4 bases from J, the gap between germline ends came to 10 bases. The CDR3 nucleotides are TGCGCCAGCAGCTCCGGTGGGGGCACCGGGGAGCTGTTTTTT. This codes for CASSSGGGTGELFF.

In this sample, this clone turned up once. The rearrangement joins TRBV25-1 to TRBJ1-1; D unresolved. Trimming stripped 10 bases from V and 2 bases from J, with 14 bases between. The length of the CDR3 is 13 residues. Germline V CDR1 and CDR2: MGHDK, SYGVNS. CDR3 protein: CATATSPNTEAFF. The CDR3 region has the DNA TGTGCCACCGCTACCAGCCCAAACACTGAAGCTTTCTTT.

The chain employs TRBV7-9 and TRBJ2-7; 8 nucleotides agree with TRBD1. Germline CDR1 and CDR2: SEHNR and FQNEAQ (reference sequence). The CDR3 extends over 15 amino acids. V gave up 5 bases and J gave up 6 bases; unmatched junction bases: 12. In DNA, the CDR3 is TGTGCCAGCAGCATTGGACAGGGTCTAGCCTCCGAGCAGTACTTC. Residues: CASSIGQGLASEQYF.

The rearrangement joins TRBV9 to TRBJ2-1; D uncertain. The length of the CDR3 is 15 residues. Germline CDR1 SGDLS, CDR2 YYNGEE. Trimming removed 0 bases at V and 1 base at J, with 8 bases between. The CDR3 loop reads CASSVGEWSYNEQFF. CDR3 nucleotides: TGTGCCAGCAGCGTAGGGGAATGGTCCTACAATGAGCAGTTCTTC.

The V and J genes are TRBV9 and TRBJ2-7, with D perhaps given as TRBD1 or TRBD2 (5 bases each). Germline V gene sequence: CDR1 SGDLS, CDR2 YYNGEE. The CDR3 runs to 14 residues. V shed 2 bases and J shed 0 bases, with 9 bases lying between them. The CDR3 DNA reads TGTGCCAGCAGCGTGGGGACGGTCTCCTACGAGCAGTACTTC. This encodes CASSVGTVSYEQYF.

This clone came up once. V and J are TRBV18 and TRBJ1-5; TRBD1 might be the D (5 bases). With 5 bases removed from V and 0 bases from J, the gap between germline ends came to 14 bases. Germline CDR1 is KGHSH and CDR2 is LQKENI. CDR3 length: 16 residues. This CDR3 reads CASSGPGRFSNQPQHF. The DNA of the CDR3 is TGTGCCAGCTCAGGACCGGGACGGTTTAGCAATCAGCCCCAGCATTTT.

The V call is TRBV15, the J call TRBJ2-3; 8 bases align to TRBD2. This CDR3 spans 16 amino acids. Unmatched junction bases numbered 5, after V lost 1 base and J lost 2 bases. The germline V gene encodes CDR1 LNHNV and CDR2 YYDKDF (reference sequence). In nucleotides, the CDR3 is TGTGCCACCAGCAGAGGGAGTAGCGGGGTCACAGATACGCAGTATTTT. Its translation is CATSRGSSGVTDTQYF. Full variable domain (outside the CDR3, taken from reference TRBV15 and TRBJ2-3): DAMVIQNPRYQVTQFGKPVTLSCSQTLNHNVMYWYQQKSSQAPKLLFHYYDKDFNNEADTPDNFQSRRPNTSFCFLDIRSPGLGDTAMYLCATSRGSSGVTDTQYFGPGTRLTVL.

The chain couples TRBV5-5 to TRBJ2-2, with a weak D call TRBD1 (5 bases). V dropped 0 bases and J dropped 3 bases, with 9 bases sitting between them. The CDR3 runs to 15 residues. The germline V gene has CDR1 SGHKS and CDR2 YYEKEE (reference sequence). In DNA form, the CDR3 reads TGTGCCAGCAGCTTGGTGGGGCAGCACACCGGGGAGCTGTTTTTT. It is translated as CASSLVGQHTGELFF.

The genes are TRBV7-9 and TRBJ2-4; D is perhaps TRBD2 (5 bases). Trimming took 3 bases from V and 0 from J, leaving 15 bases between them. From germline, CDR1 is SEHNR and CDR2 FQNEAQ (reference sequence). The CDR3 is 17 residues long. The CDR3 DNA sequence: TGTGCCAGCAGCTTTCCCGGGAACTCACTAGCCAAAAACATTCAGTACTTC. It is translated as CASSFPGNSLAKNIQYF.

This rearrangement joins TRBV7-6 to TRBJ2-7; 11 positions match TRBD2. The CDR3 covers 16 residues. Germline V gives CDR1 SGHVS, CDR2 FNYEAQ. With V trimmed by 5 bases and J by 6 bases, 12 bases remained unmatched. CDR3 residues: CASSVTSGGPAFEQYF. CDR3 nucleotides: TGTGCCAGCAGCGTTACTAGCGGGGGTCCGGCCTTCGAGCAGTACTTC.